The rows below give T cell receptor beta chains drawn from one sample of a study of beta chain features in type 1 diabetes. Clones were read by immunoSEQ multiplex PCR, and TCRdb kept only the in-frame ones, dropping some. Found here are approximately 600,000 clones, roughly an eighth of them singletons; the top ten hold more than 0.1%. The sequenced sample was naive CD4+ T cells from blood. These receptors were obtained from a man aged 25 to 45 with type 1 diabetes. The CDR3 runs from the conserved cysteine through the conserved F or W. Fields, in order: V gene, J gene, clone size, D gene, CDR3 DNA, CDR3 protein. The D gene is left open where the match is weak. Size is stated for part of the rows, as once, few or many counts, or as a class when the clone is expanded.

V: TRBV7-2
J: TRBJ1-6
size: NA
D: NA
DNA: TGTGCCAGCAGCTTACAAGGTGTTGCTTCACCCCTCCACTTT
CDR3: CASSLQGVASPLHF

V: TRBV21-1
J: TRBJ2-5
size: NA
D: NA
DNA: TGTGCCAGCAGCAAGGGGGCGGAGACCCAGTACTTC
CDR3: CASSKGAETQYF

V: TRBV29-1
J: TRBJ1-4
size: few
D: NA
DNA: TGCAGCGCCGTCGGGACGGCAACTAATGAAAAACTGTTTTTT
CDR3: CSAVGTATNEKLFF

V: TRBV5-1
J: TRBJ2-1
size: NA
D: TRBD1
DNA: TGCGCCAGCAGCTTGCGCCCCGGGACAGGGTGGAACAATGAGCAGTTCTTC
CDR3: CASSLRPGTGWNNEQFF

V: TRBV4-3
J: TRBJ1-2
size: NA
D: TRBD1
DNA: TGCGCCAGCAGCCAAGATGGACAGGGAAACTATGGCTACACCTTC
CDR3: CASSQDGQGNYGYTF

V: TRBV10-3
J: TRBJ2-1
size: few
D: TRBD2
DNA: TGTGCCATCAACCAGGGACTAGCGGGGATAAATGAGCAGTTCTTC
CDR3: CAINQGLAGINEQFF

V: TRBV5-6
J: TRBJ2-7
size: few
D: NA
DNA: TGTGCCAGCAGCCCTATTGACAGGTTCGACGGATCCTACGAGCAGTACTTC
CDR3: CASSPIDRFDGSYEQYF

V: TRBV27
J: TRBJ2-7
size: few
D: NA
DNA: TGTGCCAGCAGTCGGACAAACGAGCAGTACTTC
CDR3: CASSRTNEQYF

V: TRBV10-3
J: TRBJ1-5
size: few
D: NA
DNA: TGTGCCATCAGCGGCAGTACCGACAATCAGCCCCAGCATTTT
CDR3: CAISGSTDNQPQHF

V: TRBV23-1
J: TRBJ1-4
size: few
D: NA
DNA: TGCGCCAGCAGTCAACACAGGGAGCCAACTAATGAAAAACTGTTTTTT
CDR3: CASSQHREPTNEKLFF

V: TRBV11-2
J: TRBJ2-7
size: NA
D: TRBD1
DNA: TGTGCCAGCACCCACCGGACAGGGGGCAACGAGCAGTACTTC
CDR3: CASTHRTGGNEQYF

V: TRBV23-1
J: TRBJ2-3
size: NA
D: NA
DNA: TGCGCCAGCAGTCACCACAGGGAGAGGACAGATACGCAGTATTTT
CDR3: CASSHHRERTDTQYF

V: TRBV7-9
J: TRBJ2-5
size: few
D: NA
DNA: TGTGCCAGCAGCCTCCCACTAGCTACCCAAGAGACCCAGTACTTC
CDR3: CASSLPLATQETQYF

V: TRBV9
J: TRBJ2-7
size: NA
D: NA
DNA: TGTGCCAGCAGCGTAGAATACGAGCAGTACTTC
CDR3: CASSVEYEQYF

V: TRBV29-1
J: TRBJ2-1
size: few
D: TRBD2
DNA: TGCAGCGTTGAAGGCCGTACTAGCGGGGGGGCTAGGTATGAGCAGTTCTTC
CDR3: CSVEGRTSGGARYEQFF

V: TRBV7-8
J: TRBJ2-1
size: NA
D: TRBD2
DNA: TGTGCCAGCAGCTCCGGACTAGCGGGGGGCGTAAGCTCCTACAATGAGCAGTTCTTC
CDR3: CASSSGLAGGVSSYNEQFF

V: TRBV10-3
J: TRBJ2-5
size: few
D: TRBD2
DNA: TGTGCCATCAGTGAGGCCTCCGGAGCGGGGGTTGGCGAGACCCAGTACTTC
CDR3: CAISEASGAGVGETQYF

V: TRBV4-3
J: TRBJ2-5
size: NA
D: NA
DNA: TGCGCCAGCAGCCAGGACAGTTTCCAAGAGACCCAGTACTTC
CDR3: CASSQDSFQETQYF

V: TRBV6-5
J: TRBJ2-7
size: NA
D: NA
DNA: TGTGCCAGCAGTTACTCCAGTCCTTTCTACGAGCAGTACTTC
CDR3: CASSYSSPFYEQYF

V: TRBV7-9
J: TRBJ1-2
size: NA
D: TRBD1
DNA: TGTGCCAGCAGCTGGACAGGGGACGTAAACTATGGCTACACCTTC
CDR3: CASSWTGDVNYGYTF

V: TRBV18
J: TRBJ1-2
size: NA
D: TRBD1
DNA: TGTGCCAGCCGATACGACAGGGAGGCGGGAGGCTACACCTTC
CDR3: CASRYDREAGGYTF

V: TRBV30
J: TRBJ1-2
size: NA
D: NA
DNA: TGTGCCTGGAGTGATAAAAGGTGGCACAAGATCTATGGCTACACCTTC
CDR3: CAWSDKRWHKIYGYTF

V: TRBV18
J: TRBJ1-1
size: NA
D: NA
DNA: TGTGCCAGCTCACCAGCGGCAGCCGGTGAAGCTTTCTTT
CDR3: CASSPAAAGEAFF

V: TRBV7-2
J: TRBJ2-2
size: few
D: NA
DNA: TGTGCCAGCAGCTTACTGGGGGCAAACGGGGAGCTGTTTTTT
CDR3: CASSLLGANGELFF

V: TRBV6-1
J: TRBJ1-3
size: NA
D: NA
DNA: TGTGCCAGCACCGGGGGGTTTGGAAACACCATATATTTT
CDR3: CASTGGFGNTIYF

V: TRBV25-1
J: TRBJ1-1
size: few
D: NA
DNA: TGTGCCAGCAGTGAACCGGGGCAGGCCACGATGAACACTGAAGCTTTCTTT
CDR3: CASSEPGQATMNTEAFF

V: TRBV19
J: TRBJ2-7
size: NA
D: NA
DNA: TGTGCCAGTAGTAGCCAGGGAGGCGAGCAGTACTTC
CDR3: CASSSQGGEQYF

V: TRBV30
J: TRBJ2-7
size: few
D: NA
DNA: TGTGCCTGGAGTGTACATTCCTACGAGCAGTACTTC
CDR3: CAWSVHSYEQYF

V: TRBV28
J: TRBJ2-5
size: NA
D: NA
DNA: TGTGCCAGCAGTATCGGGGAGACCCAGTACTTC
CDR3: CASSIGETQYF

V: TRBV7-8
J: TRBJ2-6
size: few
D: TRBD1
DNA: TGTGCCAGCAGCTCTCCCTGGGACAGGGAGGAAGAAAGGGCCAACGTCCTGACTTTC
CDR3: CASSSPWDREEERANVLTF

V: TRBV7-3
J: TRBJ2-5
size: few
D: NA
DNA: TGTGCCAGCAGCTTAAATCCATTCTCCGACGTGGAGACCCAGTACTTC
CDR3: CASSLNPFSDVETQYF

V: TRBV11-2
J: TRBJ2-1
size: NA
D: TRBD2
DNA: TGTGCCAGCAGCTTAGAGTGGTATGGACTAGCCTCCGGGACCTACAATGAGCAGTTCTTC
CDR3: CASSLEWYGLASGTYNEQFF

V: TRBV10-3
J: TRBJ1-2
size: NA
D: NA
DNA: TGTGCCATCAGTGAGTCGGACGGGCACTATGGCTACACCTTC
CDR3: CAISESDGHYGYTF

V: TRBV19
J: TRBJ2-1
size: NA
D: TRBD1
DNA: TGTGCCAGTAGTGGGTCAGGGGGTGTTAATGAGCAGTTCTTC
CDR3: CASSGSGGVNEQFF

V: TRBV18
J: TRBJ2-5
size: NA
D: TRBD2
DNA: TGTGCCAGCTCACCACAGGGGAGGGATGAGACCCAGTACTTC
CDR3: CASSPQGRDETQYF

V: TRBV6-5
J: TRBJ2-7
size: NA
D: TRBD2
DNA: TGTGCCAGCAGTTACGGGTTAGCGGGGTACTACGAGCAGTACTTC
CDR3: CASSYGLAGYYEQYF

V: TRBV7-9
J: TRBJ1-6
size: few
D: TRBD1
DNA: TGTGCCAGCAGTGACAGGGGGCTGGGGAATTCACCCCTCCACTTT
CDR3: CASSDRGLGNSPLHF

V: TRBV7-8
J: TRBJ2-2
size: NA
D: NA
DNA: TGTGCCAGCTATCCGACGAACACCGGGGAGCTGTTTTTT
CDR3: CASYPTNTGELFF

V: TRBV9
J: TRBJ2-7
size: few
D: NA
DNA: TGTGCCAGCAGCGTAGCCGGGGACCCAGCCTACGAGCAGTACTTC
CDR3: CASSVAGDPAYEQYF

V: TRBV27
J: TRBJ2-5
size: few
D: TRBD2
DNA: TGTGCCAGCAGTGGGACTAGCGGGGGGGAAGAGACCCAGTACTTC
CDR3: CASSGTSGGEETQYF

V: TRBV4-2
J: TRBJ1-2
size: NA
D: NA
DNA: TGTGCCAGCAGCCAAGTCGACAGGAGTTTTTCTAACTATGGCTACACCTTC
CDR3: CASSQVDRSFSNYGYTF

V: TRBV13
J: TRBJ2-2
size: NA
D: NA
DNA: TGTGCCAGCAGCGCTGGGGTAGTTCTGTCCACCGGGGAGCTGTTTTTT
CDR3: CASSAGVVLSTGELFF

V: TRBV19
J: TRBJ2-7
size: NA
D: NA
DNA: TGTGCCACCTCCGACAGGTCAAGCTCCTACGAGCAGTACTTC
CDR3: CATSDRSSSYEQYF

V: TRBV19
J: TRBJ1-5
size: few
D: TRBD1
DNA: TGTGCCAGTAGTATTATGACTCAACAGGGGAAAAATCAGCCCCAGCATTTT
CDR3: CASSIMTQQGKNQPQHF

V: TRBV7-6
J: TRBJ2-7
size: NA
D: NA
DNA: TGTGCCAGCAGCTTAGGGTCCCCCTACTACGAGCAGTACTTC
CDR3: CASSLGSPYYEQYF

V: TRBV29-1
J: TRBJ1-2
size: few
D: NA
DNA: TGCAGCGTTGAACAGGGGTTTGGCGATGGCTACACCTTC
CDR3: CSVEQGFGDGYTF

V: TRBV4-3
J: TRBJ2-7
size: NA
D: NA
DNA: TGCGCCAGCAGCCAAGATCGAGGGCTCGGCTACGAGCAGTACTTC
CDR3: CASSQDRGLGYEQYF

V: TRBV7-2
J: TRBJ2-6
size: NA
D: NA
DNA: TGTGCCAGCAGCTTACAGGGTAGGGACTCCGGGGCCAACGTCCTGACTTTC
CDR3: CASSLQGRDSGANVLTF

V: TRBV6-6
J: TRBJ1-5
size: NA
D: NA
DNA: TGTGCCAGCAGTTACTGGGGTAGCAATCAGCCCCAGCATTTT
CDR3: CASSYWGSNQPQHF